The sequence of this T cell receptor beta chain was determined in a study of T cells in Graves' hyperthyroidism and ophthalmopathy. Amplification of TCR beta CDR3 regions was performed using RNA transcripts as template. In the first-round RT-PCR of the TCR CDR3, the HTBI primer set was used. MiXCR, run by TCRdb on the multiplex PCR reads, gives a single entry per CDR3 protein. Here the sample spans a few hundred thousand distinct CDR3 sequences, roughly 18% being singletons. V was shortened by 7 bases and J by 5 bases, with 19 bases between the two germline ends. The germline CDR1 and CDR2 sequences are DFQATT and SNEGSKA (reference sequence). This CDR3 spans 14 amino acids.

The TCR comes from a woman in her forties or fifties with Graves' hyperthyroidism. The rearrangement uses TRBV20-1 and TRBJ2-3; the D gene is possibly TRBD1 (7 bases). The sequencing input was blood. The CDR3 reads CSVAGGLALDTQYF. CDR3 bases: TGCAGTGTCGCAGGGGGGCTAGCTTTAGATACGCAGTATTTT.